This T cell receptor beta chain was sequenced during a study of cytomegalovirus exposure and HLA in healthy donors. Study context: The study's early data release held about 85 million unique TCRs from HLA-typed donors.

V shed 6 bases and J 6 bases; nucleotides not matched to a gene: 3. Germline V gives CDR1 MNHEY, CDR2 SMNVEV (reference sequence). The CDR3 is 14 amino acids. This PCR relied on a set of 60 Vbeta primers and 13 Jbeta primers. Data came from immunoSEQ multiplex PCR; TCRdb stores just in-frame clones and leaves some out. The table lists roughly 150,000 clones, roughly four fifths of them singletons, with about 4% in the top ten. The study, taken as a whole, reports: Cytomegalovirus-associated status was assigned to 150 to 200 TCR beta chains. TCR beta V segments were, for the most part, productive about 87% or about 30% of the time in an earlier analysis. In vitro data verified a few CMV-associated chains as specific for CMV antigens.

Turning to this clone: The antigen is not known.

The clonotype originates from a man between 45 and 60 years old in good health and CMV-seropositive. The chain has TRBV27 and TRBJ1-5; 12 positions match TRBD1. Sequencing input: PBMCs. CDR3 coding DNA: TGTGCCAGCAGGGGGACAGGGGGCGGTCAGCCCCAGCATTTT. This encodes CASRGTGGGQPQHF.